Presented here are 21 T cell receptor beta chains from one specimen sequenced in a study of breast tumors, draining lymph nodes, adjacent tissues. Samples came from axillary lymph nodes draining the breast cancer. TCRdb analysed the multiplex PCR reads with MiXCR anew, one entry per CDR3 protein. The sample comprises 150,000 to 200,000 distinct CDR3 sequences, about 34% of which are singletons, and roughly 3.8% rests with the top ten. The material sequenced was axillary lymph node tissue. The receptors were sampled from a female donor with breast cancer. Some clones in this sample may be carry-over from other donors' samples.

This clonotype was counted at least ten times. V and J are TRBV24-1 and TRBJ2-7; TRBD1 is a possible D gene (6 bases). Deletions cut 3 bases from V and 3 bases from J, with 17 bases between. The CDR3 sequence is 16 residues long. CDR1 is KGHDR, CDR2 SFDVKD, per germline. CDR3 in amino acids: CATSDRPDRTLYEQYF. The CDR3 nucleotides read TGTGCCACCAGTGATCGGCCCGACAGGACCCTCTACGAGCAGTACTTC.

The gene calls are TRBV7-9 and TRBJ1-1; D is ambiguous. Trimming left V 6 bases short and J 0 bases short, with 14 bases between. This CDR3 has 15 residues. Germline V gene lookup returns CDR1 SEHNR and CDR2 FQNEAQ (reference sequence). The CDR3 reads CASRSHTQMNTEAFF. CDR3 in DNA: TGTGCCAGCAGATCCCACACTCAGATGAACACTGAAGCTTTCTTT. Full variable domain (outside the CDR3, taken from reference TRBV7-9 and TRBJ1-1): DTGVSQNPRHKITKRGQNVTFRCDPISEHNRLYWYRQTLGQGPEFLTYFQNEAQLEKSRLLSDRFSAERPKGSFSTLEIQRTEQGDSAMYLCASRSHTQMNTEAFFGQGTRLTVV.

In its sample, this clonotype was seen a few times. This could be a read error, since a much larger clone is one nucleotide away. The chain has TRBV5-6 and TRBJ1-4; D perhaps matches TRBD1 (6 bases). CDR3 length equals 18 residues. V dropped 2 bases and J dropped 0 bases, with 17 bases sitting between them. Germline assignment: CDR1 SGHDT and CDR2 YYEEEE. Here the CDR3 DNA reads TGTGCCAGCAGCTTCCTCCCTACACAGGGACCAACTAATGAAAAACTGTTTTTT. Amino acid sequence: CASSFLPTQGPTNEKLFF. The entire variable domain, with the rest obtained from reference TRBV5-6 and TRBJ1-4, is as follows: DAGVTQSPTHLIKTRGQQVTLRCSPKSGHDTVSWYQQALGQGPQFIFQYYEEEERQRGNFPDRFSGHQFPNYSSELNVNALLLGDSALYLCASSFLPTQGPTNEKLFFGSGTQLSVL.

The CDR3 coding sequence is TGTGCCAGCAGTTACTCTTGGAGGGCCACTAATGAAAAACTGTTTTTT. As protein: CASSYSWRATNEKLFF. The chain links TRBV6-6 to TRBJ1-4; D remains ambiguous. CDR3 length: 16 amino acids. The germline CDR1 and CDR2 sequences are MNHNY and SVGAGI (reference sequence). The V gene lost 0 bases and the J gene lost 2 bases, with 10 bases spanning the gap.

This clonotype showed up just a few times. The V call is TRBV5-8, the J call TRBJ2-2; D uncertain. This CDR3 has 14 amino acids. V was shortened by 0 bases and J by 5 bases, with 8 bases between the two germline ends. The germline CDR1 and CDR2 sequences are SGHTS and YDEGEE. The CDR3 nucleotides read TGTGCCAGCAGCTTGGTCGGAGCGACCGGGGAGCTGTTTTTT. Translating it yields CASSLVGATGELFF. Complete variable domain (other parts from reference TRBV5-8 and TRBJ2-2): EAGVTQSPTHLIKTRGQQATLRCSPISGHTSVYWYQQALGLGLQFLLWYDEGEERNRGNFPPRFSGRQFPNYSSELNVNALELEDSALYLCASSLVGATGELFFGEGSRLTVL.

This clonotype was seen ten or more times. V and J are TRBV20-1 and TRBJ1-4; 7 bases map to TRBD1. Germline values: CDR1 DFQATT, CDR2 SNEGSKA (reference sequence). The V segment lost 6 bases and the J segment 7 bases; nucleotides outside the gene matches: 11. The CDR3 is made up of 14 amino acids. CDR3 loop: CSASRDSNLEKLFF. For the CDR3, the DNA is TGCAGTGCCTCCCGGGACAGCAACCTTGAAAAACTGTTTTTT.

This clonotype was detected ten times or more. The rearrangement uses TRBV27 and TRBJ2-1; TRBD2 might be the D (6 bases). The CDR3 is 13 residues long. Trimming removed 4 bases at V and 7 bases at J, with 11 bases between. CDR1 and CDR2 (germline): MNHEY, SMNVEV (reference sequence). Here the CDR3 DNA reads TGTGCCAGCAGTTATCCGGGGGAGAATGAGCAGTTCTTC. This translates into CASSYPGENEQFF.

This clonotype turned up a few times. An end of the junction does not agree with germline; a read error may underlie this. The chain employs TRBV6-5 and TRBJ2-6; D is perhaps TRBD1 (6 bases). The CDR3 consists of 19 residues. Germline CDR1 and CDR2: MNHEY and SVGAGI. In DNA, the CDR3 is TGTGCCAGCAGTCACTCGATAAGCAGGGGAATCTCTGGGGCCAACGTCCTGACTTTC. This translates into CASSHSISRGISGANVLTF.

This chain links TRBV19 with TRBJ1-1; D is undetermined. The germline CDR1 and CDR2 sequences are LNHDA and SQIVND (reference sequence). The CDR3 has 12 amino acids. V dropped 5 bases and J dropped 7 bases, with 11 bases sitting between them. CDR3 sequence reads: CASSSGSREAFF. CDR3 DNA sequence: TGTGCCAGTAGTTCGGGGTCGCGTGAAGCTTTCTTT.

J is TRBJ2-3 and V is TRBV4-3; TRBD2 agrees at 8 bases. Germline CDR1 is LGHNA and CDR2 is YSLEER. V trimming: 4 bases; J trimming: 2 bases; junction bases outside the gene matches: 11. This CDR3 is built from 17 residues. In DNA form, the CDR3 reads TGCGCCAGCAGCCCCGGAGGGGTAGCGGGGAACACAGATACGCAGTATTTT. Translating gives CASSPGGVAGNTDTQYF.

V is TRBV7-9 and J is TRBJ1-2; D possibly corresponds to TRBD1 (5 bases). V was shortened by 5 bases and J by 4 bases, with 11 bases between the two germline ends. Germline loops: CDR1 SEHNR, CDR2 FQNEAQ (reference sequence). The CDR3 contains 13 residues. This CDR3 is CASSDSGSYGYTF. The DNA for the CDR3 is TGTGCCAGCAGCGACAGCGGCAGCTATGGCTACACCTTC. The variable domain in full, with the rest retrieved from reference TRBV7-9 and TRBJ1-2, is DTGVSQNPRHKITKRGQNVTFRCDPISEHNRLYWYRQTLGQGPEFLTYFQNEAQLEKSRLLSDRFSAERPKGSFSTLEIQRTEQGDSAMYLCASSDSGSYGYTFGSGTRLTVV.

This clonotype was picked up many times. The chain links TRBV6-5 to TRBJ2-5; D ambiguous. The CDR3 is 16 amino acids. V dropped 2 bases and J dropped 1 base, with 14 bases sitting between them. From germline, CDR1 is MNHEY and CDR2 SVGAGI. The CDR3 sequence: CASSYRPWSPQETQYF. The CDR3 DNA follows: TGTGCCAGCAGTTACCGACCATGGTCTCCCCAAGAGACCCAGTACTTC.

At least ten counts were recorded for this clonotype. This chain connects TRBV27 to TRBJ1-4; perhaps TRBD1 as D (5 bases). The V and J ends lost 6 bases and 8 bases respectively, with 19 bases between them. Per the germline V gene, CDR1 is MNHEY and CDR2 is SMNVEV (reference sequence). The CDR3 runs 15 residues. The CDR3 coding sequence is TGTGCCAGCAGCTTGGGGGTGCCCCCGGCAGAAAAACTGTTTTTT. Its protein is CASSLGVPPAEKLFF.

This clonotype has a count of ten or more. The chain joins TRBV3-1 to TRBJ2-7; 8 bases fit TRBD1. This CDR3 is built from 13 residues. CDR1 is LGHDT and CDR2 is YNNKEL in the germline V gene (reference sequence). The ends lost 3 bases at V and 8 bases at J; junction bases unmatched: 6. The CDR3 region has the DNA TGTGCCAGCAGCCAGGTTGCAGGGGGCAAGCAGTACTTC. It yields the protein CASSQVAGGKQYF.

The chain is built from TRBV29-1 and TRBJ2-1; 8 bases map to TRBD2. J was trimmed by 7 bases and V by 8 bases; bases with no gene match: 19. The CDR3 has 16 amino acids. Germline V lookup: CDR1 SQVTM, CDR2 ANQGSEA. The CDR3 coding sequence is TGCAGCAGTTACCCCCCCGGGGAGCGGGAGTTGAATGAGCAGTTCTTC. This sequence encodes CSSYPPGERELNEQFF.

Notes on this clonotype: A read error is likely, as this CDR3 ends without the conserved phenylalanine or tryptophan. The chain combines TRBV7-9 with TRBJ1-1, with 10 bases that match TRBD1. CDR1 is SEHNR, CDR2 FQNEAQ, per germline (reference sequence). This CDR3 contains 14 residues. Trimming took 7 bases from V and 3 from J; bases not matched to a gene: 5. The CDR3 region is CASNLGTGDTEAFL. CDR3 nucleotides: TGTGCCAGCAACCTTGGGACAGGGGACACTGAAGCTTTCTTG.

As to this clonotype: A much larger clone differs from this one at a single base, so this may be a read error. The V call is TRBV20-1, the J call TRBJ2-1; perhaps TRBD2 as D (5 bases). The CDR3 sequence is 14 residues long. Germline CDR1 is DFQATT and CDR2 is SNEGSKA (reference sequence). The CDR3 DNA is TGCAGTGCTCCTAGCTTTTCCCCCTACACTGAGCAGTTCTTC. Translating gives CSAPSFSPYTEQFF.

The table lists this clonotype with many counts. The rearrangement uses TRBV2 and TRBJ2-7, with D possibly TRBD1 on 5 matching bases. The CDR3 covers 12 residues. Germline CDR1 reads SNHLY; CDR2 reads FYNNEI. Trimming shortened V by 6 bases and J by 3 bases, and 9 bases separated the two germline ends. The CDR3 nucleotides read TGTGCCAGCAGGGGGCGCATCTACGAGCAGTACTTC. This sequence encodes CASRGRIYEQYF.

V gene TRBV7-9 combines with J gene TRBJ2-7; D may be TRBD2 (6 bases). The CDR3 extends over 14 amino acids. Germline loops: CDR1 SEHNR, CDR2 FQNEAQ (reference sequence). CDR3 in DNA: TGTGCTAGCCGACGGGTAGATGCGGGACGCGAGCAGTACTTC. Encoded protein: CASRRVDAGREQYF.

This rearrangement joins TRBV5-4 to TRBJ1-1; D perhaps matches TRBD1 (6 bases). The length of the CDR3 is 15 residues. CDR1 and CDR2 from the germline V gene are SGHNT and YYREEE (reference sequence). V shed 0 bases and J shed 1 base, with 10 bases lying between them. The CDR3 DNA reads TGTGCCAGCAGCTTGGAGGCCAGGGGGAACACTGAAGCTTTCTTT. This encodes CASSLEARGNTEAFF.

This clonotype was counted ten times or more. This chain joins TRBV2 and TRBJ2-3, with 10 bases aligning to TRBD2. Germline-derived CDR1 and CDR2 are SNHLY and FYNNEI. V lost 6 bases and J lost 4; bases outside the gene matches: 7. The CDR3 has 15 residues. CDR3 DNA sequence: TGTGCCAGCAGCGCTAGCGGGAGTGGAGCAGATACGCAGTATTTT. Translation: CASSASGSGADTQYF. The variable domain in full, completed from reference TRBV2 and TRBJ2-3, reads EPEVTQTPSHQVTQMGQEVILRCVPISNHLYFYWYRQILGQKVEFLVSFYNNEISEKSEIFDDQFSVERPDGSNFTLKIRSTKLEDSAMYFCASSASGSGADTQYFGPGTRLTVL.